This TCR beta chain appears in the sequencing data of a study of cytomegalovirus exposure and HLA in healthy donors (dated by TCRdb to 2016 to 2017). A note on the overall study: According to an earlier analysis of 550 to 750 of the donors, some 180 million T cells yielded some 120 million unique TCR beta sequences and about 280 Gb of sequence data. The aim of the study was to test whether cataloging public T cell receptors could identify signatures of past pathogen exposure. The study profiled the T cell repertoires of about 720 subjects by immunosequencing and related them to cytomegalovirus serostatus. The study combined high-throughput TCR immunosequencing, statistical association of individual TCRs with disease status, and machine learning to predict cytomegalovirus infection status. A later genetic analysis took genome-wide SNP genotypes for about 65% of the 666 donors and used that subset as a discovery cohort. On average, 235,054 unique TCR beta nucleotide sequences were sequenced per donor among some 430 genotyped donors of the cohort, with roughly 19% of those sequences being non-productive. An earlier analysis of fewer than 700 of the donors applied high-throughput TCR beta sequencing to assess whether each TCR beta V gene segment acted as functional or pseudogenic. A later analysis re-analyzed previously published TCR beta repertoires from roughly 600 donors and added high-resolution HLA genotyping to study TCR occurrence patterns. The later analysis used no new phenotypic data to find candidate immune exposures, relying instead on TCR beta sequences and their occurrence across donors. About 280 gigabases of sequencing data and approximately 80 million unique TCR sequences were included in an early release covering about 700 HLA-typed donors. Besides the first cohort of hundreds of subjects, a separate validation cohort made up of roughly 120 different subjects was used. The number of typed donors differed by locus: roughly 620-640 for A, B, C, DRB1 and DQB1; about 520 for DQA1; about 600 for DPA1; and around 470 for DPB1. Every repertoire in the discovery cohort had been generated on one and the same sequencing platform. Class I and class II HLA loci were covered by the typing at four-digit resolution. Among the roughly 400 genotyped donors, under 90% belonged to the genetic ancestry cluster associated with self-reported Caucasian donors. Because of strong linkage in the cohort, roughly five DR-DQ haplotypes were treated as single units for association and clustering. Alongside the repertoire data, information on donor age, sex, ethnicity and CMV serostatus was compiled.

In regard to this clone: No antigen is known for it. No base quality information exists; no much larger clone differs at one position.

Paper-wide results and their limitations: The earlier analysis of almost 600 of the donors excluded 15 to 20 rarely observed V segments, including chromosome 9 orphons, because counts were too low. According to a later analysis, TCR association rates differed among HLA loci, with DRB1 alleles showing the most associated TCRs and HLA-C alleles showing the fewest. Immune exposure information for the cohort was limited to CMV serostatus. Specific HLA alleles were associated with 18,000 or so TCR beta sequences at a false discovery rate of 0.05 in a later analysis. The classifier was reported to diagnose cytomegalovirus status with high specificity and sensitivity in both the original cohort and the validation cohort. The cohort was sequenced for TCR beta chains only, and without alpha or paired-chain data the features that could be detected were limited. The 87-base-pair reads could not distinguish some IMGT-functional V segments, including TRBV6-2 and TRBV6-3, so those segments were excluded. Linkage disequilibrium might explain the correlated functional status among segregating V segments, but an unknown experimental factor could not be excluded. Strong co-occurrence of HLA alleles, especially DR and DQ, made assigning TCR associations to individual alleles difficult. A cluster of highly shared sequence variants was judged likely to represent a technical artifact of the sequencing pipeline. HLA typing was unavailable for some donors at each locus, so association tests used only the typed subset. Across donors, most TCR sequences were observed very rarely, whereas some public TCRs were present in many individuals. A further reported finding was that TCR beta sequences accurately predicted the HLA-A and HLA-B alleles for most subjects in the first cohort. Roughly uniform sequencing depth across donors was assumed in presence/absence analyses, although this assumption may not hold. In a later genetic analysis, fewer N-insertions in productive TCRs were reported among donors in an Asian-associated ancestry cluster than the roughly 700-donor mean. A later genetic analysis associated a missense DCLRE1C variant with V-gene and J-gene trimming of TCR beta chains, and an independent cohort replicated the association. A later analysis reported that several top co-occurrence clusters appeared linked to parvovirus B19, influenza, CMV and Epstein-Barr virus. In a later analysis, HLA-associated TCR beta chains showed more clonal expansion and lower generation probabilities than non-associated chains that were equally common. In an earlier analysis of 500 to 650 of the donors, most TCR beta V segments appeared in productive rearrangements about 87% or about 30% of the time, broadly matching IMGT annotations. A few of the identified cytomegalovirus-associated TCR beta chains were confirmed in vitro to be specific for cytomegalovirus antigens. According to a later analysis, most CMV-associated TCR beta chains appeared to be HLA-restricted, and the HLA associations seemed to be driven largely by CMV exposure. The authors suggested that the approach could potentially be extended to other disease states and immunological phenotypes. A total of 150 to 200 TCR beta chains were listed by the study as associated with cytomegalovirus.

In total, roughly 670 healthy bone marrow donors made up the cohort. Cohort members were all nominally healthy when sampled, although unrecorded immune exposures were likely present. The donor tested CMV seronegative and was one of the 352 seronegative cohort members. A peripheral blood sample was provided by each donor, and peripheral blood mononuclear cells were used for TCR beta sequencing. Genomic DNA was extracted from the blood cell samples with the Qiagen DNeasy Blood Extraction Kit. To prepare the library, the immunoSEQ multiplex PCR assay was applied. A mixture of 60 forward primers for TCR Vbeta segments and 13 reverse primers for TCR Jbeta segments was used in the multiplex PCR. Amplification of the CDR3 region of rearranged TCR beta genes was performed with a multiplex PCR assay on genomic DNA. The amplified TCR beta libraries were sequenced on the Illumina HiSeq System as 87-base-pair reads. As for how the authors treated the data: In a later analysis, tens of millions of unique TCR beta chains were counted across the 666 repertoires, and roughly 11 million of these chains were shared by at least two donors. To remove PCR and sequencing errors, raw reads were error-corrected and collapsed into unique sequences using a nearest-neighbor algorithm that merged closely related sequences. Alignment of CDR3 sequences to IMGT reference sequences was used to assign V, D and J gene segments. For a sequence to be retained, a match of at least six nucleotides to both a V gene segment and a J gene segment was required. Rearrangements were classified as productive when the CDR3 lacked stop codons and remained in frame with V and J, and all other rearrangements were classified as non-productive. CDR3 was defined by IMGT convention, running from the second conserved V-encoded cysteine to the conserved J-encoded phenylalanine. In an earlier analysis of more than 550 of the donors, sequences lacking an unambiguous match to a single V gene segment were excluded. In an earlier analysis of 450 to 750 of the donors, a V segment was called functional when productive rearrangements were above 56.7%, and segregating when the standard deviation between donors exceeded 5%. To diagnose cytomegalovirus status from the catalog of TCR beta chain sequences, a statistical classification framework was built. V and J gene assignment, in a later analysis, came from comparing TCR nucleotide sequences with IMGT/GENE-DB human TR gene sequences. The TCRdist pipeline was used in a later analysis to assign CDR3 sequences and most-parsimonious VDJ recombination scenarios. In a later analysis, each TCR beta chain was defined by its CDR3 amino acid sequence together with its V-gene family, and reads without a unique V-gene family were excluded. As a way to deal with suspected cross-contamination and a sequencing artifact, a later analysis dropped nearly 600 nucleotide sequences that were highly shared and had low generation probability. In a later analysis, a clonal expansion index for each public chain was calculated from normalized within-repertoire ranks of inferred template counts. In a later analysis, generation probabilities were computed using a VDJ recombination model fitted to out-of-frame rearrangements, and the results were checked against IGoR. Hypergeometric tests were used in a later analysis to score TCR-TCR, TCR-HLA and TCR-CMV co-occurrence, with a repertoire-size bias correction applied to the TCR pairs. A later analysis estimated false discovery rates by permuting HLA or CMV assignments 20 times. In a later analysis, co-occurring TCRs were grouped using DBSCAN, with TCRdist sequence similarity added in when clustering inside HLA-allele-positive subsets. Repertoires with fewer than 30,000 or more than 120,000 public chains were left out of co-occurrence clustering, as were about 5 repertoires with anomalous nucleotide sharing. TCRdb took this table from immuneACCESS and kept in-frame rearrangements with V and J called. Such tables lack part of the clones; where checked against another copy, unresolved V genes explain under half of the gap, and the rest is unexplained. V, J and clone size are taken as reported in that table, and D and trimming were inferred from the DNA itself. The sample profile shows about 160,000 clones; approximately 77% of them were found once. The ten most abundant clones make up over 1.2% of the sample.

The germline V gene yields SGHTA for CDR1 and FQGNSA for CDR2. The CDR3 numbers 13 residues from cysteine through phenylalanine. The retained sequence is limited to the CDR3, 39 bases, with the frame set at the first base. The junction shows trimming of 3 bases on V and 3 bases on J, plus 8 bases between the germline ends. What was sequenced was PBMCs. This receptor chain uses TRBV7-2 and TRBJ1-2; the D gene cannot be resolved reliably. The receptor was isolated from a man between 18 and 29 years old in good health and CMV-seronegative. The DNA sequence is TGTGCCAGCAGCTTCGGGGTGGACTATGGCTACACCTTC. This yields the protein CASSFGVDYGYTF.